The 16 T cell receptor beta chains below were found in one sample sequenced in a study of CD8 T cells in Susac syndrome. A quantity of roughly 0.5 to 1 ug RNA underwent reverse transcription using random hexamers. TCRdb independently ran MiXCR on the immunoSEQ multiplex PCR reads; one entry per CDR3 protein. The data show 150,000 to 200,000 distinct CDR3 sequences, roughly 90% seen once. The specimen was CD4+ T cells from PBMCs. The receptors derive from a human donor with Susac syndrome.

The J gene is TRBJ2-7, the V gene TRBV28; D remains unclear. The V end lost 5 bases, the J end lost 0 bases, and 17 bases lay between the germline ends. This CDR3 has 16 amino acids. Per the germline V gene, CDR1 is MDHEN and CDR2 is SYDVKM. In nucleotides, the CDR3 is TGTGCCAGCAGTCCACACCAACGACATATCTCCTACGAGCAGTACTTC. This codes for CASSPHQRHISYEQYF.

A note on this clonotype: The junction and the germline gene differ at one end; a read error may be behind it. The chain has TRBV6-6 and TRBJ1-5; possible D gene TRBD1, 6 bases. The length of the CDR3 is 12 residues. Germline lookup yields CDR1 MNHNY and CDR2 SVGAGI (reference sequence). This CDR3 reads CASKGGNQPQHF. Here the CDR3 DNA reads TGTGCCAGCAAGGGGGGCAACCAGCCCCAGCATTTT.

This chain joins TRBV4-1 and TRBJ2-5; 14 nucleotides line up with TRBD2. Germline V CDR1 and CDR2: MGHRA, YSYEKL. This CDR3 contains 18 residues. V dropped 3 bases and J dropped 4; count of bases not matched to a gene: 10. This chain's CDR3 is CASSHHLGTSGSSETQYF. DNA of the CDR3: TGCGCCAGCAGCCACCACCTTGGGACTAGCGGGAGTTCAGAGACCCAGTACTTC.

This clonotype was counted a single time. V is TRBV9 and J is TRBJ2-6, with D maybe TRBD2 (5 bases). Germline assignment: CDR1 SGDLS and CDR2 YYNGEE. Trimming removed 3 bases at V and 8 bases at J, with 21 bases between. The CDR3 is 17 residues long. The CDR3 DNA is TGTGCCAGCAGCGGGCGTCGGAGGCTCCAAGAACCCAACGTCCTGACTTTC. Translated: CASSGRRRLQEPNVLTF.

V and J are TRBV29-1 and TRBJ1-5; D possibly corresponds to TRBD1 (5 bases). V dropped 4 bases and J dropped 5 bases, with 12 bases sitting between them. This CDR3 has 13 residues. The germline gives CDR1 SQVTM, CDR2 ANQGSEA. The CDR3 bases are TGCAGCGTTGCTCGACAGAAAGATCAGCCCCAGCATTTT. Encoded protein: CSVARQKDQPQHF.

The rearrangement uses TRBV30 and TRBJ1-2; the D gene is possibly TRBD1 (6 bases). CDR3 size: 12 residues. Per the germline V gene, CDR1 is GTSNPN and CDR2 is SVGIG (reference sequence). Trimming took 5 bases from V and 5 from J, leaving 12 bases between them. CDR3 DNA sequence: TGTGCCTGGGACGGGACATTTTATGGCTACACCTTC. Encoded protein: CAWDGTFYGYTF.

Only one count was recorded for this clonotype. The chain has TRBV5-1 and TRBJ2-1; 11 nucleotides match TRBD1. With 3 bases clipped from V and 1 base from J, the junction kept 3 bases outside the gene matches. The CDR3 covers 16 residues. Looked up from germline, CDR1 is SGHRS and CDR2 is YFSETQ. The CDR3 DNA sequence: TGCGCCAGCAGCTACCGGGACAGGGGGTCCTACAATGAGCAGTTCTTC. Its protein is CASSYRDRGSYNEQFF.

This rearrangement joins TRBV2 to TRBJ2-7; 13 bases agree with TRBD2. In germline, CDR1 is SNHLY, CDR2 FYNNEI. The CDR3 spans 19 residues. With 2 bases clipped from V and 0 bases from J, the junction kept 10 bases outside the gene matches. Here the CDR3 reads CASSETRWTSGRSSYEQYF. Written as DNA, the CDR3 is TGTGCCAGCAGTGAAACCCGTTGGACTAGCGGGAGAAGCTCCTACGAGCAGTACTTC.

V is TRBV6-5 and J is TRBJ2-7; D unclear. This CDR3 has 15 residues. Trimming cost V 0 bases and J 2 bases, with 11 bases left between them. Per the germline V gene, CDR1 is MNHEY and CDR2 is SVGAGI. The CDR3 sequence: CASSYSSVRPYEQYF. DNA of the CDR3: TGTGCCAGCAGTTACTCTTCCGTTCGGCCCTACGAGCAGTACTTC.

The chain recombines TRBV6-5 with TRBJ1-6; TRBD1 matches at 9 bases. CDR1 is MNHEY, CDR2 SVGAGI, per germline. This CDR3 spans 17 amino acids. V was pared by 2 bases and J by 5 bases, with 7 bases of the junction left unmatched. The chain's CDR3 is CASSYPTGTGNNSPLHF. The CDR3 DNA follows: TGTGCCAGCAGTTACCCTACCGGGACAGGGAATAATTCACCCCTCCACTTT.

A single count supports this clonotype. The V call is TRBV15, the J call TRBJ1-2, with 7 bases aligning to TRBD1. With V trimmed by 0 bases and J by 4 bases, 2 bases remained unmatched. Per the germline V gene, CDR1 is LNHNV and CDR2 is YYDKDF (reference sequence). CDR3 length: 14 amino acids. This CDR3 reads CATSREQGSYGYTF. The CDR3 region has the DNA TGTGCCACCAGCAGAGAACAGGGGTCCTATGGCTACACCTTC.

The chain has TRBV18 and TRBJ2-3, with 8 bases matching TRBD2. The CDR3 contains 17 residues. Germline assignment: CDR1 KGHSH and CDR2 LQKENI. V lost 1 base to trimming and J lost 2 bases; unmatched junction nucleotides: 8. The DNA of the CDR3 is TGTGCCAGCTCACCACTCTCTAGCGGGTCGTACACAGATACGCAGTATTTT. The encoded protein is CASSPLSSGSYTDTQYF.

The chain has TRBV10-3 and TRBJ2-3, with D hard to call. Germline V lookup: CDR1 ENHRY, CDR2 SYGVKD. Trimming took 4 bases from V and 0 from J, leaving 8 bases between them. The CDR3 is 14 amino acids. CDR3 bases: TGTGCCATCAGTGGAGGAGCTAGCACAGATACGCAGTATTTT. Translation: CAISGGASTDTQYF.

The rearrangement joins TRBV14 to TRBJ1-2; 7 bases map to TRBD1. Germline CDR1 SGHDN, CDR2 FVKESK. The ends lost 4 bases at V and 6 bases at J; junction bases unmatched: 5. This CDR3 is built from 13 residues. The CDR3 bases are TGTGCCAGCAGCCCCCGGACAGGCCATGGCTACACCTTC. Amino acid sequence: CASSPRTGHGYTF. Looking up the rest from reference TRBV14 and TRBJ1-2 gives the full variable domain: EAGVTQFPSHSVIEKGQTVTLRCDPISGHDNLYWYRRVMGKEIKFLLHFVKESKQDESGMPNNRFLAERTGGTYSTLKVQPAELEDSGVYFCASSPRTGHGYTFGSGTRLTVV.

This clonotype was detected a few times. The chain is built from TRBV11-2 and TRBJ1-2, with no clear D. With 8 bases removed from V and 6 bases from J, the gap between germline ends came to 16 bases. The germline V gene has CDR1 SGHAT and CDR2 FQNNGV. This CDR3 comprises 13 residues. CDR3 in amino acids: CASGSRFGHGYTF. The CDR3 region has the DNA TGTGCCAGCGGATCCAGGTTCGGGCATGGCTACACCTTC. The full variable domain, rest sourced from reference TRBV11-2 and TRBJ1-2, is EAGVAQSPRYKIIEKRQSVAFWCNPISGHATLYWYQQILGQGPKLLIQFQNNGVVDDSQLPKDRFSAERLKGVDSTLKIQPAKLEDSAVYLCASGSRFGHGYTFGSGTRLTVV.

The V call is TRBV7-2, the J call TRBJ2-3; 9 bases align to TRBD2. This CDR3 has 15 amino acids. Germline V gene data show CDR1 as SGHTA and CDR2 as FQGNSA. J lost 5 bases, V lost 3 bases, and 6 bases had no gene match. The CDR3 protein is CASSFGGRAGDTQYF. CDR3 DNA sequence: TGTGCCAGCAGCTTTGGCGGGAGGGCAGGAGATACGCAGTATTTT.